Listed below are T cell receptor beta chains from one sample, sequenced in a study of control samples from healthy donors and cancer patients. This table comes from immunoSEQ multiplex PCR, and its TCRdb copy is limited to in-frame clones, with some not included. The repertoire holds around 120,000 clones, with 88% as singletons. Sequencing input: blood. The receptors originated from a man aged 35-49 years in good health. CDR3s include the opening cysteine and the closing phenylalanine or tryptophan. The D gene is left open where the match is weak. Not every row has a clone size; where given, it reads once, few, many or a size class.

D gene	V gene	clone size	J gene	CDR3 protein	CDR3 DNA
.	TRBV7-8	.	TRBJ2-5	CASSLSLLVAQYF	TGTGCCAGCAGCTTAAGTCTCCTGGTGGCCCAGTACTTC
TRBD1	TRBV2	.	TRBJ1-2	CASIRQGANGYTF	TGTGCCAGCATACGACAGGGAGCGAATGGCTACACCTTC
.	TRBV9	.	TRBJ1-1	CASSSVGVQNTEAFF	TGTGCCAGCAGCTCCGTGGGGGTCCAGAACACTGAAGCTTTCTTT
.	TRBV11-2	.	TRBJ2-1	CASSFGLLNEQFF	TGTGCCAGCAGCTTCGGACTCCTAAATGAGCAGTTCTTC
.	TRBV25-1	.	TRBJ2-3	CASSPGGAVTDTQYF	TGTGCCAGCAGCCCAGGGGGGGCCGTCACAGATACGCAGTATTTT
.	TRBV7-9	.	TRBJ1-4	CASSRDPLGEKLFF	TGTGCCAGCAGCAGAGACCCCTTGGGGGAAAAACTGTTTTTT
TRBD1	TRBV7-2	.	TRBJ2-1	CASSLEQGALYNEQFF	TGTGCCAGCAGCTTAGAACAGGGGGCCCTATACAATGAGCAGTTCTTC
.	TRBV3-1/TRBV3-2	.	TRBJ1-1	CASSNSPHKSF	TGTGCCAGCAGTAACTCCCCCCATAAGTCATTT
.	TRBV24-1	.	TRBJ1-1	CATSEGGATEAFF	TGTGCCACCAGTGAGGGAGGTGCGACTGAAGCTTTCTTT
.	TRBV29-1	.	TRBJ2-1	CSVEARPGNEQFF	TGCAGCGTTGAAGCTAGGCCTGGGAATGAGCAGTTCTTC
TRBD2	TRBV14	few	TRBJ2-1	CASSPLQGATGTSGYNEQFF	TGTGCCAGCAGCCCTCTACAGGGGGCCACCGGGACTAGCGGTTACAATGAGCAGTTCTTC
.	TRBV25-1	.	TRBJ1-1	CASSEWVGGITEAFF	TGTGCCAGCAGTGAATGGGTAGGCGGGATCACTGAAGCTTTCTTT
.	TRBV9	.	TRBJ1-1	CASSKDGGHPGEAFF	TGTGCCAGCAGCAAAGACGGGGGGCATCCGGGTGAAGCTTTCTTT
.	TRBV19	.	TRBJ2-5	CASSSRDSTQYF	TGTGCCAGTAGCTCGAGAGATTCAACCCAGTACTTC
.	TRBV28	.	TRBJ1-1	CASSRTAMNTEAFF	TGTGCCAGCAGTCGGACAGCAATGAACACTGAAGCTTTCTTT
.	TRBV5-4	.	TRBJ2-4	CASKGPTNIQYF	TGTGCCAGCAAGGGACCGACAAACATTCAGTACTTC
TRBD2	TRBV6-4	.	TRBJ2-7	CASSVSGGADEQYF	TGTGCCAGCAGTGTGAGCGGGGGGGCCGACGAGCAGTACTTC
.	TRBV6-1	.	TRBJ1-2	CASSGTGTSRPVYGYTF	TGTGCCAGCAGTGGCACCGGGACATCGAGGCCCGTCTATGGCTACACCTTC
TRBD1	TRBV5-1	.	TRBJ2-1	CASSLAPGTGSDEQFF	TGCGCCAGCAGCTTGGCCCCCGGGACAGGCAGCGATGAGCAGTTCTTC
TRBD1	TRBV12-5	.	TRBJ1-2	CASGLVRQGGARDGYTF	TGTGCTAGTGGTTTGGTACGTCAAGGGGGCGCGAGGGATGGCTACACCTTC
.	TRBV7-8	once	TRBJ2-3	CASSLGGAVDTQYF	TGTGCCAGCAGCTTGGGGGGCGCGGTAGATACGCAGTATTTT
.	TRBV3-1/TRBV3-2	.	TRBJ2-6	CASSAPGRLSGANVLTF	TGTGCCAGCAGCGCGCCGGGACGCCTCTCTGGGGCCAACGTCCTGACTTTC
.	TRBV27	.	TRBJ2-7	CASSLSARAWVYF	TGTGCCAGCAGTTTATCGGCCAGGGCTTGGGTGTACTTC
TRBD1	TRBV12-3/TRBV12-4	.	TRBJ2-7	CASSLGTGREQYF	TGTGCCAGCAGCTTAGGGACAGGAAGGGAGCAGTACTTC
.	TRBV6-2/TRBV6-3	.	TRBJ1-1	CASSYSPGNTEAFF	TGTGCCAGCAGTTACTCCCCAGGAAACACTGAAGCTTTCTTT
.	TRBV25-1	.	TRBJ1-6	CASGGGNLNSPLHF	TGTGCCTCTGGGGGGGGAAATCTGAATTCACCCCTCCACTTT
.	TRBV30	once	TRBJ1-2	CAWSVRGPRNYGYTF	TGTGCCTGGAGTGTACGGGGGCCCCGTAACTATGGCTACACCTTC
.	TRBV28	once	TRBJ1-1	CASSLPRLNTEAFF	TGTGCCAGCAGTTTACCCAGGCTCAACACTGAAGCTTTCTTT
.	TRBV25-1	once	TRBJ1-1	CASADRNGAEAFF	TGTGCCAGCGCGGACAGAAATGGGGCTGAAGCTTTCTTT
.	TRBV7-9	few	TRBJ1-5	CASSLPGLGAQHF	TGTGCCAGCAGCTTACCAGGGCTTGGGGCCCAGCATTTT
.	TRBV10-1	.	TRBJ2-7	CASSEWVGGKQYF	TGCGCCAGCAGTGAGTGGGTCGGGGGAAAGCAGTACTTC
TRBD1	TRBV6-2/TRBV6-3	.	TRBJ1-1	CASSEGARMRTEAFF	TGTGCCAGCAGTGAGGGGGCGCGGATGAGGACTGAAGCTTTCTTT
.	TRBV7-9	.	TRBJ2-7	CASSLPGTSYEQYF	TGTGCCAGCAGCCTGCCCGGGACCTCCTACGAGCAGTACTTC
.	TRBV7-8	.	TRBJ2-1	CASTIGAEGDEQFF	TGTGCCAGCACCATTGGCGCAGAGGGAGATGAGCAGTTCTTC
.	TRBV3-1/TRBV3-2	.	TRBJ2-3	CASSSGGLDTQYF	TGTGCCAGCAGCTCTGGCGGGCTCGATACGCAGTATTTT
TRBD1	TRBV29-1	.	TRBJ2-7	CSVEGMNRGNEQYF	TGCAGCGTTGAGGGGATGAACAGGGGGAATGAGCAGTACTTC
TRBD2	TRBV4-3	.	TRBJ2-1	CASSQEELAGSGNEQFF	TGCGCCAGCAGCCAAGAAGAACTAGCGGGGAGCGGGAATGAGCAGTTCTTC
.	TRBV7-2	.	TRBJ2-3	CASSTSSYTDTQYF	TGTGCCAGCAGCACCTCGAGTTACACAGATACGCAGTATTTT
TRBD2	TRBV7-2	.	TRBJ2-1	CASSLDGGRSEQFF	TGTGCCAGCAGCTTAGACGGGGGGAGGAGTGAGCAGTTCTTC
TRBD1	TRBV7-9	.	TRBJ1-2	CASSVAGGTAGYTF	TGTGCCAGCAGCGTAGCCGGGGGGACAGCTGGCTACACCTTC
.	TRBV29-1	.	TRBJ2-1	CSVEPKDRSYNEQFF	TGCAGCGTTGAGCCCAAAGACAGGTCCTACAATGAGCAGTTCTTC
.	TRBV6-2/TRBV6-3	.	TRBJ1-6	CASSYRVGGGNSPLHF	TGTGCCAGCAGTTACCGGGTCGGAGGAGGCAATTCACCCCTCCACTTT
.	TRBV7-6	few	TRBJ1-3	CASSLDGAYGNTIYF	TGTGCCAGCAGCTTAGACGGGGCGTATGGAAACACCATATATTTT
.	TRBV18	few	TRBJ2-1	CASSDKGNEQFF	TGTGCCAGCTCAGATAAGGGGAATGAGCAGTTCTTC
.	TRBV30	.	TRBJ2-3	CAWSRGRTDTQYF	TGTGCCTGGAGTAGAGGAAGAACAGATACGCAGTATTTT